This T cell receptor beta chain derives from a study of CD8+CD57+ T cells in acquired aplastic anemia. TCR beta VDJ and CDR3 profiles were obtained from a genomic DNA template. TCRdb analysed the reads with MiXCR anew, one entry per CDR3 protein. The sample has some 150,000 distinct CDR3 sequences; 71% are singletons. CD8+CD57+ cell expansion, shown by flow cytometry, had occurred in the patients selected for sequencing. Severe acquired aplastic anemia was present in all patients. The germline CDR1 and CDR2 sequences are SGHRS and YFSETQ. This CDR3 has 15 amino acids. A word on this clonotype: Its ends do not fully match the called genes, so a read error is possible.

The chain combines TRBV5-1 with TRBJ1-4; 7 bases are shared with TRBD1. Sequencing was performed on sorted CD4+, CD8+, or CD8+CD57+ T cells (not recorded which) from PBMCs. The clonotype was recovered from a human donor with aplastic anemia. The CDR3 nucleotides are TGTGCCAGCAGCCCCGGGACAGTGAGGATCGAAAAACTGTTTTTT. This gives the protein CASSPGTVRIEKLFF.